The 24 T cell receptor beta chains reported below all come from one sample, sequenced in a study of PD-1 blockade in classical Hodgkin lymphoma. The protocol was immunoSEQ multiplex PCR, while the TCRdb copy is restricted to in-frame clones and leaves out a portion. The sample contains fewer than 20,000 clones, about nine tenths of which appear only once. Time point noted: newly diagnosed, previously untreated cHL patient sample. The material sequenced was peripheral blood mononuclear cells (PBMCs). Every receptor here comes from a human donor with classical Hodgkin lymphoma.

This clone showed up just once. This sequence joins TRBV15 and TRBJ1-5; 7 bases are shared with TRBD1. Germline values: CDR1 LNHNV, CDR2 YYDKDF (reference sequence). Trimming took 5 bases from V and 3 from J; bases not matched to a gene: 4. The CDR3 loop spans 14 amino acids. CDR3 sequence reads: CATSRTGVNQPQHF. The CDR3 bases are TGTGCCACCAGCCGGACAGGAGTCAATCAGCCCCAGCATTTT.

The chain links TRBV5-1 to TRBJ2-6; a weak D match, TRBD1 (5 bases). The V gene's germline CDR1 is SGHRS and CDR2 YFSETQ. Trimming took 0 bases from V and 2 from J, leaving 9 bases between them. The CDR3 is made up of 16 amino acids. The CDR3 bases are TGCGCCAGCAGCTTGGACTCAGGGACTGGGGCCAACGTCCTGACTTTC. Translated, it gives CASSLDSGTGANVLTF.

Concerning this clone itself: This same CDR3 is encoded by further DNA sequences in the sample. V usage is TRBV18 and J usage is TRBJ2-1; D is uncertain. Between the trimmed V and J ends, which lost 0 bases and 2 bases, there was a span of 11 bases. Germline V lookup: CDR1 KGHSH, CDR2 LQKENI. The CDR3 covers 16 residues. In DNA form, the CDR3 reads TGTGCCAGCTCACCACCTCGACCCTTAACCTACAATGAGCAGTTCTTC. This translates into CASSPPRPLTYNEQFF.

This chain uses TRBV6-5 with TRBJ1-5; D gene ambiguous. Germline CDR1 MNHEY, CDR2 SVGAGI. This CDR3 is 14 amino acids long. V was pared by 2 bases and J by 0 bases, with 5 bases between. The chain's CDR3 is CASSYRDSNQPQHF. CDR3 nucleotides: TGTGCCAGCAGTTACCGGGATAGCAATCAGCCCCAGCATTTT.

The chain uses TRBV5-4 and TRBJ2-2; the match to TRBD2 covers 8 bases. Germline assignment: CDR1 SGHNT and CDR2 YYREEE (reference sequence). The J segment lost 0 bases and the V segment lost 3 bases, leaving 1 base of the junction unmatched. The CDR3 has 15 amino acids. CDR3 loop: CASSSTSANTGELFF. In nucleotides, the CDR3 is TGTGCCAGCAGCTCGACTAGCGCGAACACCGGGGAGCTGTTTTTT.

This clone was seen a few times. The chain uses TRBV28 and TRBJ2-3, with 11 bases matching TRBD2. Germline V lookup: CDR1 MDHEN, CDR2 SYDVKM. The trim removed 5 bases at V and 6 bases at J, leaving 7 bases unmatched. The CDR3 loop spans 15 amino acids. In DNA form, the CDR3 reads TGTGCCAGCAGTCGGATAGCGGGGGGGGAGGATACGCAGTATTTT. Residues: CASSRIAGGEDTQYF.

The rearrangement uses TRBV29-1 and TRBJ2-1; D ambiguous. V lost 7 bases to trimming and J lost 2 bases, with 15 bases between them. Germline V gives CDR1 SQVTM, CDR2 ANQGSEA. This CDR3 is built from 14 residues. The CDR3 protein is CSALLSIPYNEQFF. The CDR3 bases are TGCAGCGCACTACTTAGCATCCCCTACAATGAGCAGTTCTTC.

The CDR3 protein is CASSLTSGSGTGELFF. CDR3 nucleotides: TGCGCCAGCAGCCTCACTAGCGGGAGTGGTACCGGGGAGCTGTTTTTT. The V and J genes are TRBV5-1 and TRBJ2-2; 11 bases are a match to TRBD2. The V and J ends lost 4 bases and 5 bases, in that order; junction bases with no gene match: 7. CDR1 and CDR2 (germline): SGHRS, YFSETQ. The length of the CDR3 is 16 residues.

The chain uses TRBV6-1 and TRBJ1-5, with a tentative D call TRBD1 (5 bases). This CDR3 spans 12 amino acids. Germline V gives CDR1 MNHNS, CDR2 SASEGT. Trimming stripped 6 bases from V and 5 bases from J, with 8 bases between. The CDR3 here is CASSLGDQPQHF. CDR3 DNA sequence: TGTGCCAGCAGCTTGGGGGATCAGCCCCAGCATTTT.

V and J are TRBV25-1 and TRBJ2-7; a possible D gene is TRBD1 (5 bases). This CDR3 comprises 12 residues. The germline V gene encodes CDR1 MGHDK and CDR2 SYGVNS. The germline V and J ends were trimmed by 3 bases and 4 bases, with 7 bases remaining between them. The CDR3 DNA reads as TGTGCCAGCAGTGAGGGGCAGTACGAGCAGTACTTC. The encoded protein is CASSEGQYEQYF.

The CDR3 DNA is TGTGCCAGCAGCCAGGGGGACTACGCCACAGATACGCAGTATTTT. Its translation: CASSQGDYATDTQYF. This chain joins TRBV28 and TRBJ2-3, with D perhaps TRBD1 or TRBD2 (7 bases each). The CDR3 has 15 amino acids. Germline loops: CDR1 MDHEN, CDR2 SYDVKM. Deletions cut 6 bases from V and 2 bases from J, with 15 bases between.

This sequence joins TRBV5-6 and TRBJ1-4; the match to TRBD1 covers 8 bases. Germline loops: CDR1 SGHDT, CDR2 YYEEEE. Germline trimming cut 3 bases from V and 6 bases from J; bases unmatched to any gene: 4. The CDR3 contains 14 residues. This CDR3 is CASSSDRADEKLFF. Here the CDR3 DNA reads TGTGCCAGCAGCTCGGACAGGGCCGATGAAAAACTGTTTTTT.

The chain uses TRBV5-4 and TRBJ2-1; TRBD2 matches at 14 bases. Per the germline V gene, CDR1 is SGHNT and CDR2 is YYREEE (reference sequence). The CDR3 runs to 19 residues. V dropped 9 bases and J dropped 6; count of bases not matched to a gene: 20. CDR3 nucleotide sequence: TGTGCCATCACAGCTTGGGGCCCTGGGGGACTAGCGGGAGCCAATGAGCAGTTCTTC. Amino acid sequence: CAITAWGPGGLAGANEQFF.

This chain uses TRBV5-1 with TRBJ2-7; 10 bases map to TRBD1. The germline gives CDR1 SGHRS, CDR2 YFSETQ. Trimming at V came to 4 bases and at J to 5 bases, leaving 6 bases not matched to a gene. This CDR3 is built from 14 residues. Here the CDR3 DNA reads TGCGCCAGCAGCCCGGGACAGGGGATCCACGAGCAGTACTTC. Translation gives CASSPGQGIHEQYF.

The rearrangement uses TRBV2 and TRBJ1-6; no clear D. V lost 8 bases to trimming and J lost 7 bases, with 6 bases between them. Per the germline V gene, CDR1 is SNHLY and CDR2 is FYNNEI. The CDR3 covers 11 residues. The CDR3 loop is CASSGNSPLHF. In nucleotides, the CDR3 is TGTGCCAGCTCCGGGAATTCACCCCTCCACTTT. Based on the CDR3 plus reference TRBV2 and TRBJ1-6, the full variable domain is EPEVTQTPSHQVTQMGQEVILRCVPISNHLYFYWYRQILGQKVEFLVSFYNNEISEKSEIFDDQFSVERPDGSNFTLKIRSTKLEDSAMYFCASSGNSPLHFGNGTRLTVT.

The chain uses TRBV6-6 and TRBJ2-7; D not certain. The germline V and J ends were trimmed by 0 bases and 5 bases, with 2 bases remaining between them. The CDR3 is 11 residues long. Germline CDR1 MNHNY, CDR2 SVGAGI (reference sequence). CDR3 in amino acids: CASSYSDEQYF. The CDR3 DNA follows: TGTGCCAGCAGTTACTCGGACGAGCAGTACTTC.

This rearrangement joins TRBV27 to TRBJ2-7, with a weak D call TRBD2 (6 bases). Trimming pared 4 bases from V and 3 bases from J, leaving 13 bases between. The CDR3 consists of 14 residues. CDR1 is MNHEY and CDR2 is SMNVEV in the germline V gene (reference sequence). In DNA, the CDR3 is TGTGCCAGCAGTTCTTCTCTAGCGTACTACGAGCAGTACTTC. This sequence encodes CASSSSLAYYEQYF.

The gene calls are TRBV27 and TRBJ2-3; possibly TRBD2 for D (5 bases). Trimming removed 3 bases from V and 7 bases from J, with 11 bases in between. CDR3 length: 13 amino acids. Germline V CDR1 and CDR2: MNHEY, SMNVEV (reference sequence). CDR3 protein: CASSLRVANTQYF. In nucleotides, the CDR3 is TGTGCCAGCAGTTTGAGGGTGGCAAATACGCAGTATTTT.

CDR3 nucleotide sequence: TGTGCCAGCAGTCCAGGGAACACCGGGGAGCTGTTTTTT. Translated, it gives CASSPGNTGELFF. The genes are TRBV6-4 and TRBJ2-2; D is ambiguous. Between the trimmed V and J ends, which lost 5 bases and 1 base, there was a span of 5 bases. This CDR3 is 13 amino acids long. The germline V gene has CDR1 MRHNA and CDR2 SNTAGT.

This clone was observed a few times. CDR3 coding DNA: TGTGCCAGCTCCCCGCCGTTTCGGGTGACAGATACGCAGTATTTT. It encodes CASSPPFRVTDTQYF. The chain employs TRBV9 and TRBJ2-3, with D uncertain. Trimming shortened V by 7 bases and J by 3 bases, and 18 bases separated the two germline ends. This CDR3 has 15 residues. Germline CDR1 and CDR2: SGDLS and YYNGEE. The full variable domain, rest sourced from reference TRBV9 and TRBJ2-3, is DSGVTQTPKHLITATGQRVTLRCSPRSGDLSVYWYQQSLDQGLQFLIQYYNGEERAKGNILERFSAQQFPDLHSELNLSSLELGDSALYFCASSPPFRVTDTQYFGPGTRLTVL.

This chain links TRBV10-2 with TRBJ1-6, with 7 positions matching TRBD1. J gave up 7 bases and V 2 bases, and 2 bases lay outside the gene matches. The CDR3 is 14 amino acids. Looked up from germline, CDR1 is WSHSY and CDR2 is SAAADI. In DNA form, the CDR3 reads TGCGCCAGCAGTGAGATAGGGGGCAATTCACCCCTCCACTTT. Encoded protein: CASSEIGGNSPLHF.

The genes are TRBV6-5 and TRBJ2-7; D might be TRBD2 (5 bases). Deletions cut 2 bases from V and 2 bases from J, with 7 bases between. Germline CDR1 MNHEY, CDR2 SVGAGI. CDR3 length equals 13 residues. CDR3 in DNA: TGTGCCAGCAGTTACCCGGGAACCTACGAGCAGTACTTC. It yields the protein CASSYPGTYEQYF.

The gene calls are TRBV13 and TRBJ2-5; possible D gene TRBD2, 5 bases. The CDR3 is 13 amino acids. Germline CDR1 reads PRHDT; CDR2 reads FYEKMQ (reference sequence). Trimming removed 3 bases from V and 5 bases from J, with 10 bases in between. The CDR3 bases are TGTGCCAGCAGCTTTTGGACGGGGGAGACCCAGTACTTC. It is translated as CASSFWTGETQYF.

The rearrangement links TRBV18 to TRBJ2-7; possibly TRBD2 for D (5 bases). Germline V gene data show CDR1 as KGHSH and CDR2 as LQKENI. This CDR3 has 14 amino acids. The V gene lost 2 bases and the J gene lost 2 bases, with 10 bases spanning the gap. The CDR3 DNA reads as TGTGCCAGCTCACCAGCGGGCCCAACCTACGAGCAGTACTTC. It is translated as CASSPAGPTYEQYF.